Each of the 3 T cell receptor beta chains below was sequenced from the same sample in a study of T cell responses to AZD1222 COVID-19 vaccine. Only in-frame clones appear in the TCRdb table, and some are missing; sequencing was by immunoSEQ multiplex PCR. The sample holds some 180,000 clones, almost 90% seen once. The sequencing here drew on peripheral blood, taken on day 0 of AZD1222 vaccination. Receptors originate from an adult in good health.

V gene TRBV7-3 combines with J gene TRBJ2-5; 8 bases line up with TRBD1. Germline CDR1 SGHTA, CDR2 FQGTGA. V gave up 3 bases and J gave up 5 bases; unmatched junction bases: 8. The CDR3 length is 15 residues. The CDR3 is CASSLTGVSRETQYF. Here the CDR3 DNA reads TGTGCCAGCAGCTTGACAGGGGTTAGCAGGGAGACCCAGTACTTC.

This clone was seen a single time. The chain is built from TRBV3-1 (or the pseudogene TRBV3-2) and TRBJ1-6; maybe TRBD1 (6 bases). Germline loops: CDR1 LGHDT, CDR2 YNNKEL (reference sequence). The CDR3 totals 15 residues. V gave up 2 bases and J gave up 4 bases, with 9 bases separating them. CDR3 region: CASSQTGSYNSPLHF. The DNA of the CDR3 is TGTGCCAGCAGCCAAACAGGGTCGTATAATTCACCCCTCCACTTT.

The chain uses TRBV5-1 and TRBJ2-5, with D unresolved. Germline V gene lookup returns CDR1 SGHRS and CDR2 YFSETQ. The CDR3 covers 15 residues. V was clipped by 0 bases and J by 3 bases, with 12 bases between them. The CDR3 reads CASSLGTTAEETQYF. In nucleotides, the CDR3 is TGCGCCAGCAGCTTGGGTACGACGGCCGAAGAGACCCAGTACTTC. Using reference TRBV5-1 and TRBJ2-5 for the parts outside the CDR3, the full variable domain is KAGVTQTPRYLIKTRGQQVTLSCSPISGHRSVSWYQQTPGQGLQFLFEYFSETQRNKGNFPGRFSGRQFSNSRSEMNVSTLELGDSALYLCASSLGTTAEETQYFGPGTRLLVL.